This T cell receptor beta chain was identified in a study of somatic mutations in cytotoxic T cells in rheumatoid arthritis. The J segment lost 0 bases and the V segment lost 3 bases, leaving 2 bases of the junction unmatched. The CDR3 has 14 residues. The germline CDR1 and CDR2 sequences are SGDLS and YYNGEE. Sequencing used immunoSEQ multiplex PCR; TCRdb keeps in-frame clones, though not all of them. The data hold 15,000 or so clones, with approximately 75% observed a single time. Input material: CD8+ T cells sorted from blood. This TCR was recovered from an adult with rheumatoid arthritis. The genes are TRBV9 and TRBJ2-7; 8 nucleotides agree with TRBD2. CDR3 DNA sequence: TGTGCCAGCAGCGAAAGCGGGAGCTCCTACGAGCAGTACTTC. Translated, it gives CASSESGSSYEQYF.